The 23 T cell receptor beta chains presented below share a single source sample, sequenced in a study of cytomegalovirus exposure and HLA in healthy donors. Using immunoSEQ multiplex PCR, the repertoire was profiled, and TCRdb retains in-frame clones only, with some absent. The data show roughly 200,000 clones, about 81% seen once. Material for sequencing was PBMCs. The receptors shown here come from a woman aged 25 to 45 in good health and CMV-seronegative.

This chain connects TRBV6-1 to TRBJ1-4, with TRBD1 matching over 9 bases. From germline, CDR1 is MNHNS and CDR2 SASEGT. This CDR3 spans 14 amino acids. V lost 3 bases, J lost 8 bases, and 4 bases stayed unmatched. The CDR3 DNA is TGTGCCAGCAGTGAGACAGGGGGAGGGGAAAAACTGTTTTTT. Protein product: CASSETGGGEKLFF.

This chain connects TRBV6-1 to TRBJ2-7, with D perhaps TRBD2 (5 bases). Trimming removed 2 bases at V and 4 bases at J, with 15 bases between. In germline, CDR1 is MNHNS, CDR2 SASEGT. The CDR3 loop spans 15 amino acids. The CDR3: CASSETEGGLYEQYF. As DNA, the CDR3 is TGTGCCAGCAGTGAAACCGAGGGTGGATTGTACGAGCAGTACTTC.

The chain carries TRBV5-4 and TRBJ2-5; 7 positions match TRBD1. Germline CDR1 reads SGHNT; CDR2 reads YYREEE (reference sequence). V shed 2 bases and J 5 bases; nucleotides not matched to a gene: 6. CDR3 length: 14 residues. CDR3 coding DNA: TGTGCCAGCAGCTTAGGGACAGCGCCGGAGACCCAGTACTTC. It translates to CASSLGTAPETQYF. The entire variable domain, with the rest obtained from reference TRBV5-4 and TRBJ2-5, is as follows: ETGVTQSPTHLIKTRGQQVTLRCSSQSGHNTVSWYQQALGQGPQFIFQYYREEENGRGNFPPRFSGLQFPNYSSELNVNALELDDSALYLCASSLGTAPETQYFGPGTRLLVL.

The J gene is TRBJ1-1, the V gene TRBV10-1, with D unclear. V gave up 5 bases and J gave up 6 bases, with 13 bases separating them. The CDR3 is made up of 13 amino acids. Germline lookup yields CDR1 WNHNN and CDR2 SYGVQD (reference sequence). The DNA of the CDR3 is TGCGCCAGCAGTCAAGATTTCACAGCTGAAGCTTTCTTT. Protein sequence: CASSQDFTAEAFF.

The rearrangement joins TRBV21-1 to TRBJ2-7; the D call in the table, TRBD1, was not verified against the DNA. TRBV21-1 is annotated as a pseudogene. The CDR3 has 12 amino acids. For the CDR3, the DNA is TGTGCCAGCAGCACATCCCCCTACGAGCAGTACTTC. This codes for CASSTSPYEQYF.

The chain couples TRBV11-3 to TRBJ2-3, with a tentative D call TRBD1 (7 bases). Germline CDR1 and CDR2: SGHNT and YENEEA. V was pared by 0 bases and J by 7 bases, with 23 bases between. This CDR3 is 18 amino acids long. Written as DNA, the CDR3 is TGTGCCAGCAGCTTAGATGTCGGGGCGGGACAGAACCTAAATACGCAGTATTTT. Protein product: CASSLDVGAGQNLNTQYF.

This chain uses TRBV12-5 with TRBJ1-4; TRBD1 aligns across 9 bases. The length of the CDR3 is 14 residues. Germline lookup yields CDR1 LGHNT and CDR2 FRNRAP. V was clipped by 1 base and J by 10 bases; unmatched bases: 4. CDR3 coding DNA: TGTGCTAGTGGTTTGGGGACAGGGGACGGAAAACTGTTTTTT. Translated, it gives CASGLGTGDGKLFF.

The V gene is TRBV9, the J gene TRBJ1-3, with TRBD1 as a possible D gene (6 bases). Trimming took 4 bases from V and 2 from J, leaving 10 bases between them. This CDR3 has 14 amino acids. In germline, CDR1 is SGDLS, CDR2 YYNGEE. Written as DNA, the CDR3 is TGTGCCAGCAGCAAACGACAGGCTGGAAACACCATATATTTT. Its translation is CASSKRQAGNTIYF.

V and J are TRBV5-4 and TRBJ1-5; 7 nucleotides line up with TRBD1. Germline-derived CDR1 and CDR2 are SGHNT and YYREEE (reference sequence). With V trimmed by 3 bases and J by 6 bases, 6 bases remained unmatched. This CDR3 region has 14 residues. The CDR3 here is CASSSDREPQPQHF. In nucleotides, the CDR3 is TGTGCCAGCAGCTCCGACAGGGAGCCTCAGCCCCAGCATTTT. The full variable domain, with the rest looked up from reference TRBV5-4 and TRBJ1-5, is ETGVTQSPTHLIKTRGQQVTLRCSSQSGHNTVSWYQQALGQGPQFIFQYYREEENGRGNFPPRFSGLQFPNYSSELNVNALELDDSALYLCASSSDREPQPQHFGDGTRLSIL.

The gene calls are TRBV28 and TRBJ1-2; D call uncertain. The V end was cut by 2 bases, the J end by 4 bases, with 8 bases between. The CDR3 is 13 residues long. CDR1 MDHEN and CDR2 SYDVKM come from the germline V gene. CDR3 coding DNA: TGTGCCAGCAGTTTAGTGGGCAGCTATGGCTACACCTTC. Its protein is CASSLVGSYGYTF.

The chain employs TRBV19 and TRBJ1-5, with D possibly matching TRBD1 (6 bases). CDR1 and CDR2 from the germline V gene are LNHDA and SQIVND (reference sequence). Trimming shortened V by 1 base and J by 7 bases, and 14 bases separated the two germline ends. The CDR3 runs 15 residues. Here the CDR3 DNA reads TGTGCCAGTAGTATAGCGGCGGGGGGCAGGCAGCCCCAGCATTTT. This sequence encodes CASSIAAGGRQPQHF.

This chain connects TRBV5-1 to TRBJ1-2; 9 bases agree with TRBD1. Trimming cost V 0 bases and J 3 bases; bases outside gene matches: 6. The germline gives CDR1 SGHRS, CDR2 YFSETQ. CDR3 length: 16 residues. The CDR3: CASSLEVGQGHYGYTF. The CDR3 nucleotides are TGCGCCAGCAGCTTGGAAGTGGGACAGGGCCACTATGGCTACACCTTC. The variable domain in full, completed from reference TRBV5-1 and TRBJ1-2, reads KAGVTQTPRYLIKTRGQQVTLSCSPISGHRSVSWYQQTPGQGLQFLFEYFSETQRNKGNFPGRFSGRQFSNSRSEMNVSTLELGDSALYLCASSLEVGQGHYGYTFGSGTRLTVV.

The chain combines TRBV7-9 with TRBJ1-4; TRBD1 matches 8 bases. Germline assignment: CDR1 SEHNR and CDR2 FQNEAQ (reference sequence). This CDR3 comprises 14 residues. V shed 5 bases and J 5 bases; nucleotides not matched to a gene: 4. Written as DNA, the CDR3 is TGTGCCAGCAGCCACGGACAGGGAAATGAAAAACTGTTTTTT. This encodes CASSHGQGNEKLFF.

This sequence joins TRBV30 and TRBJ1-4, with 8 positions matching TRBD1. J was trimmed by 7 bases and V by 2 bases; bases with no gene match: 12. CDR3 length: 16 amino acids. Germline V gene sequence: CDR1 GTSNPN, CDR2 SVGIG (reference sequence). The CDR3 loop reads CAWSPLGQATGEKLFF. The DNA of the CDR3 is TGTGCCTGGAGTCCCCTGGGACAGGCCACAGGTGAAAAACTGTTTTTT.

V gene TRBV5-6 combines with J gene TRBJ2-7; D is possibly TRBD2 (5 bases). This CDR3 has 13 amino acids. V dropped 1 base and J dropped 3 bases, with 8 bases sitting between them. Germline V gene lookup returns CDR1 SGHDT and CDR2 YYEEEE. In nucleotides, the CDR3 is TGTGCCAGCAGCTTGAATAGCGACTACGAGCAGTACTTC. Translation: CASSLNSDYEQYF.

This clone has a single count. This chain links TRBV7-2 with TRBJ2-1, with D possibly matching TRBD2 (6 bases). V lost 8 bases, J lost 6 bases, and 14 bases lay in between. The germline V gene has CDR1 SGHTA and CDR2 FQGNSA. The CDR3 runs 13 residues. The CDR3 protein is CASSGGMVNEQFF. DNA for the CDR3: TGTGCCAGCTCTGGGGGGATGGTCAATGAGCAGTTCTTC.

The rearrangement links TRBV19 to TRBJ2-1, with D tentatively TRBD2 (6 bases). The CDR3 runs to 17 residues. The V gene lost 4 bases and the J gene lost 1 base, with 17 bases spanning the gap. Germline V lookup: CDR1 LNHDA, CDR2 SQIVND (reference sequence). In DNA form, the CDR3 reads TGTGCCAGTAGTAGATCAGCGGGTGATCAATCCTACAATGAGCAGTTCTTC. This codes for CASSRSAGDQSYNEQFF.

V usage is TRBV5-8 and J usage is TRBJ1-2; D perhaps matches TRBD1 (6 bases). V gave up 3 bases and J gave up 3 bases, with 21 bases separating them. The CDR3 totals 17 residues. The germline gives CDR1 SGHTS, CDR2 YDEGEE. The CDR3 region is CASSSWLRGGSDYGYTF. The CDR3 region has the DNA TGTGCCAGCAGCTCGTGGTTGCGAGGGGGTAGCGACTATGGCTACACCTTC.

CDR3 bases: TGTGCCAGTACCGCACAGGGAGGGAATCAGCCCCAGCATTTT. Its translation is CASTAQGGNQPQHF. V is TRBV19 and J is TRBJ1-5, with D perhaps matching TRBD1 (6 bases). CDR3 length: 14 amino acids. CDR1 LNHDA and CDR2 SQIVND come from the germline V gene (reference sequence). Trimming shortened V by 7 bases and J by 4 bases, and 14 bases separated the two germline ends.

The chain employs TRBV6-5 and TRBJ1-5; 7 bases line up with TRBD1. The CDR3 has 13 amino acids. The germline V gene has CDR1 MNHEY and CDR2 SVGAGI. V shed 5 bases and J 6 bases; nucleotides not matched to a gene: 4. CDR3 protein: CASSPTGSQPQHF. In DNA, the CDR3 is TGTGCCAGCAGTCCGACAGGGAGTCAGCCCCAGCATTTT.

The V gene is TRBV21-1, the J gene TRBJ1-5; TRBD1 is the table's D call, not checked against the DNA. TRBV21-1 is recorded as a pseudogene. This CDR3 spans 14 amino acids. The CDR3 DNA is TGTGCCAGCAGCAGTGGGACAAGCAATCAGCCCCAGCATTTT. Amino acid sequence: CASSSGTSNQPQHF.

V gene TRBV7-2 combines with J gene TRBJ1-2; 7 bases are a match to TRBD1. Germline CDR1 and CDR2: SGHTA and FQGNSA. This CDR3 is 15 amino acids long. V gave up 1 base and J gave up 2 bases; unmatched junction bases: 4. CDR3 sequence reads: CASSLDRGHNYGYTF. The CDR3 nucleotides read TGTGCCAGCAGCTTAGATAGGGGGCACAACTATGGCTACACCTTC.

This clone turned up a few times. The chain has TRBV27 and TRBJ2-7; 8 nucleotides agree with TRBD1. CDR1 is MNHEY and CDR2 is SMNVEV in the germline V gene (reference sequence). The V segment lost 3 bases and the J segment 5 bases; nucleotides outside the gene matches: 3. The length of the CDR3 is 13 residues. The CDR3 nucleotides read TGTGCCAGCAGTTTGGACAGGGTCAACGAGCAGTACTTC. Amino acid sequence: CASSLDRVNEQYF.